This T cell receptor (beta chain) was observed in a study of T-cell reconstitution after alpha-beta-depleted transplantation in children. The CDR3 has 13 amino acids. Germline V gene lookup returns CDR1 MNHEY and CDR2 SVGEGT. Trimming removed 7 bases from V and 4 bases from J, with 10 bases in between. TCRbeta library preparation incorporated unique molecular identifiers. Each CDR3 protein is one row after TCRdb ran MiXCR on the PCR reads. The sample holds about 610,000 distinct CDR3 sequences, roughly a tenth seen once. The origin of this receptor is a human donor who donated a stem cell graft to a child with acute myeloid leukemia. The sample consisted of PBMCs from the stem cell graft donor, taken from the stem cell graft. The rearrangement uses TRBV6-2 or TRBV6-3 and TRBJ2-2, with D hard to call. The CDR3: CASISYFTGELFF. In DNA, the CDR3 is TGTGCCAGCATTTCTTACTTCACCGGGGAGCTGTTTTTT.